This record looks at one T cell receptor (beta chain) sequence and its context. What it recognizes is unknown. The ends were cut back, 3 bases at V and 4 bases at J, with 15 bases in the middle. The CDR3 extends over 15 amino acids. Germline-derived CDR1 and CDR2 are MNHNY and SVGAGI (reference sequence). The data were obtained in a study of T cell repertoires in cytomegalovirus infection. TCRdb independently ran MiXCR on the reads; one entry per CDR3 protein. The sample includes 700,000 to 950,000 distinct CDR3 sequences, about 33% of them seen just once. V is TRBV6-6 and J is TRBJ1-2; D unclear. This specimen consisted of cultured CD8+ T cells from PBMCs, obtained from culture after CMV antigen stimulation. This TCR came from a human donor in good health (CMV status not recorded). Some clones in this sample may be carry-over from other donors' samples. CDR3 in DNA: TGTGCCAGCAGTTATCTCGCAGATAGGACCTATGGCTACACCTTC. The encoded protein is CASSYLADRTYGYTF.